This T cell receptor (beta chain) was identified in a study of blood T cells in healthy people across ages. Losses at the gene ends were 4 bases for V and 6 bases for J; bases not matched to a gene: 10. The CDR3 is 15 residues long. In regard to this clonotype: Its antigen remains unknown.

General study results and limits: Researchers said unsorted PBMCs prevented a conclusive naive versus antigen-experienced comparison. In long-lived donors, naive CD4+ cell counts and diversity exceeded those of aged donors.

Peripheral blood, ten milliliters per donor, was collected. Primers used in a second PCR of roughly 7 to 12 cycles were a sample-barcoded 5' primer and a J-beta primer mix. TCRdb used MiXCR to reprocess the 5' RACE reads, holding one entry per CDR3 protein. The sample lists 1.5 million to 2 million distinct CDR3 sequences, 28% occurring once. Sample: blood. The receptor was derived from a woman aged 30 to 39 in good health. The chain has TRBV12-3 or TRBV12-4 and TRBJ2-7; 9 nucleotides line up with TRBD1. The CDR3, as DNA: TGTGCCAGCAGTTCCCCGGGACAGGGACCCTCCGAGCAGTACTTC. Protein product: CASSSPGQGPSEQYF.